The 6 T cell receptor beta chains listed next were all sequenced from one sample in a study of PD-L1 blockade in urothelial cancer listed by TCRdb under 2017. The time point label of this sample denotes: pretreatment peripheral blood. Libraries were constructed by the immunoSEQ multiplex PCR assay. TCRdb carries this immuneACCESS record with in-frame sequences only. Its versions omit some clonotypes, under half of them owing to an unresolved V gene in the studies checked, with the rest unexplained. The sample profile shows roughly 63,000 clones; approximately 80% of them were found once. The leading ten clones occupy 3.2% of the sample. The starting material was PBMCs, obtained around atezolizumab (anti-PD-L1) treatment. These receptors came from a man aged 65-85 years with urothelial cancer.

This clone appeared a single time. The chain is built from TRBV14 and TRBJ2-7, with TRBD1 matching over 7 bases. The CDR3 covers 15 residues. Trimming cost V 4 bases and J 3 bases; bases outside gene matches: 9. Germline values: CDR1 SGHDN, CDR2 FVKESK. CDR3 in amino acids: CASSLRRDSFYEQYF. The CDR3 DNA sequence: TGTGCCAGCAGCCTGCGCCGGGACAGTTTCTACGAGCAGTACTTC. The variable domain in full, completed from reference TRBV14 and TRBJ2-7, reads EAGVTQFPSHSVIEKGQTVTLRCDPISGHDNLYWYRRVMGKEIKFLLHFVKESKQDESGMPNNRFLAERTGGTYSTLKVQPAELEDSGVYFCASSLRRDSFYEQYFGPGTRLTVT.

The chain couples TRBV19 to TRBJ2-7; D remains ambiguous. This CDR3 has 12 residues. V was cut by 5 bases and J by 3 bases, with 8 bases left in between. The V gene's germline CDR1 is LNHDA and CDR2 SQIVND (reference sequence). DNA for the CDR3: TGTGCCAGTAGTTTCAACAGCTACGAGCAGTACTTC. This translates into CASSFNSYEQYF.

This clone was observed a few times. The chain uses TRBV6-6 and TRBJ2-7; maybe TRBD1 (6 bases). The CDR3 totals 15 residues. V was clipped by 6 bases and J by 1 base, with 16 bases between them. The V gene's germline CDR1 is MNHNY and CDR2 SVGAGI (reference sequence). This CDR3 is CASRTQGQNSYEQYF. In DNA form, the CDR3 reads TGTGCCAGCAGGACTCAGGGACAAAATTCCTACGAGCAGTACTTC.

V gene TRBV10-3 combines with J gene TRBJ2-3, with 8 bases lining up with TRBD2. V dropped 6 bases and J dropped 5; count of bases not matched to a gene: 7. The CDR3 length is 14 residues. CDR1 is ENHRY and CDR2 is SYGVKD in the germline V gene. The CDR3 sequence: CAIRNGRALDTQYF. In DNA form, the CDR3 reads TGTGCCATCAGGAACGGGAGGGCCTTAGATACGCAGTATTTT.

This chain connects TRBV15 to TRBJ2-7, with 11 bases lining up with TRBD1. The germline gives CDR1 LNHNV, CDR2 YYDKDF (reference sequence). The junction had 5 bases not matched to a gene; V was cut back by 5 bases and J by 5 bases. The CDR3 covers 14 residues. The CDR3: CATSARDRGDEQYF. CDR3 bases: TGTGCCACCAGCGCACGGGACAGGGGGGACGAGCAGTACTTC.

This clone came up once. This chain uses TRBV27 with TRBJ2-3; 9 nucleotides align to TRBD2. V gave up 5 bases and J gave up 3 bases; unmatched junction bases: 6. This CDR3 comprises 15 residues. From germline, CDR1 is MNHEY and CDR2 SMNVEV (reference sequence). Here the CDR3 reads CASSPWTSATDTQYF. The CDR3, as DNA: TGTGCCAGCAGTCCTTGGACTAGCGCTACAGATACGCAGTATTTT.